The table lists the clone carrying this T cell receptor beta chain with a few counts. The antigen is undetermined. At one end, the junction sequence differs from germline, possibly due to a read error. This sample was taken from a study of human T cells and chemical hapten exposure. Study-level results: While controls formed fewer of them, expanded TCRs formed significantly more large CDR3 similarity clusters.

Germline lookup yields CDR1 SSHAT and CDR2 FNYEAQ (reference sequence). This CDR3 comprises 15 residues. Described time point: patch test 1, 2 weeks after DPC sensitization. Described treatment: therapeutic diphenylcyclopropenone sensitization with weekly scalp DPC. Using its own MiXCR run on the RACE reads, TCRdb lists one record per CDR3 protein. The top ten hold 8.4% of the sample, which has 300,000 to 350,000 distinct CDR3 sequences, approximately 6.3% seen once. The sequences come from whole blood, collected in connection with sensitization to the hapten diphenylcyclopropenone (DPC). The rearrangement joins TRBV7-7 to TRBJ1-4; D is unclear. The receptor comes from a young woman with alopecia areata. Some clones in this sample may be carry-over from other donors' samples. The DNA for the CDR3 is TGTGCTAGCAGCTCCGGGGTTGCAACTAATGAAAAACTGTTTTTT. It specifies CASSSGVATNEKLFF. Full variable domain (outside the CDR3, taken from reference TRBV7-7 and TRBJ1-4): GAGVSQSPRYKVTKRGQDVTLRCDPISSHATLYWYQQALGQGPEFLTYFNYEAQPDKSGLPSDRFSAERPEGSISTLTIQRTEQRDSAMYRCASSSGVATNEKLFFGSGTQLSVL.